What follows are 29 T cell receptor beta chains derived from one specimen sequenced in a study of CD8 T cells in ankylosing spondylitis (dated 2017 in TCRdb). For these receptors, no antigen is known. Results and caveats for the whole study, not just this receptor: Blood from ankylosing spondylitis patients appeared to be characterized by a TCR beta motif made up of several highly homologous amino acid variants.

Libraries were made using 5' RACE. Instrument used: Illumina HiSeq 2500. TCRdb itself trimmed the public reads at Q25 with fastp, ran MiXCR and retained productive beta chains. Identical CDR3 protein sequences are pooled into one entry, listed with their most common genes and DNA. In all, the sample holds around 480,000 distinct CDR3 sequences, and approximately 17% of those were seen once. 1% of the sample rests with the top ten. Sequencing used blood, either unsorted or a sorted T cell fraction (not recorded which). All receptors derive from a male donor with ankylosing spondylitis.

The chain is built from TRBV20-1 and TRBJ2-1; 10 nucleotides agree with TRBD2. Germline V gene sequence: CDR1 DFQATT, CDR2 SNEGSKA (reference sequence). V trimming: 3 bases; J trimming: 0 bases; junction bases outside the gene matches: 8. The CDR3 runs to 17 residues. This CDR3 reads CSARGLAGVSSYNEQFF. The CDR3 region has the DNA TGCAGTGCTAGGGGGCTAGCGGGAGTAAGCTCCTACAATGAGCAGTTCTTC.

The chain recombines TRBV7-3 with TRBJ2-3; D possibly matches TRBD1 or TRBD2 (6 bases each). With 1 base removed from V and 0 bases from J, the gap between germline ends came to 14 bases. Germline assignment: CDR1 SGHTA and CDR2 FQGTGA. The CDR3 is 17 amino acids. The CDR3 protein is CASSLRGAASSTDTQYF. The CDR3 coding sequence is TGTGCCAGCAGCTTAAGGGGGGCAGCCTCTAGCACAGATACGCAGTATTTT.

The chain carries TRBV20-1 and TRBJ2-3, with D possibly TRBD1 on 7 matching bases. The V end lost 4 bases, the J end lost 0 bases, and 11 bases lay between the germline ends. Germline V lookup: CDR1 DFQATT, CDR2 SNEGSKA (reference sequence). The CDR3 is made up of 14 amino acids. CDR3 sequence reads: CSATGGLSTDTQYF. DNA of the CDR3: TGCAGTGCTACAGGGGGACTTAGCACAGATACGCAGTATTTT.

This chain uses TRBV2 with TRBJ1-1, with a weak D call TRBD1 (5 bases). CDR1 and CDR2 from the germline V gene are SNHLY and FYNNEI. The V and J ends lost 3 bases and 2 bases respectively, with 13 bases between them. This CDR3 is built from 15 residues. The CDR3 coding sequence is TGTGCCAGCAGTGACCCGGGACGGGCTAACACTGAAGCTTTCTTT. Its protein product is CASSDPGRANTEAFF.

This CDR3 is CASKDDGLARAFF. DNA for the CDR3: TGTGCCAGCAAAGACGACGGCCTTGCCCGAGCTTTCTTT. This chain uses TRBV12-3 or TRBV12-4 with TRBJ1-1, with no clear D. This CDR3 region has 13 residues. With 7 bases removed from V and 10 bases from J, the gap between germline ends came to 19 bases.

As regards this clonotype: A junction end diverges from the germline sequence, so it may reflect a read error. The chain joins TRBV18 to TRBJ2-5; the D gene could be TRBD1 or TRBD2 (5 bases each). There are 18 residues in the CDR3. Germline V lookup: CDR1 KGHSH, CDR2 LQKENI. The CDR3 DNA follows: TGTGCCAGCTCACCAATCCATTCCTCGAAGGGGAGAGGGGAGACCCAGCACTTC. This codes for CASSPIHSSKGRGETQHF.

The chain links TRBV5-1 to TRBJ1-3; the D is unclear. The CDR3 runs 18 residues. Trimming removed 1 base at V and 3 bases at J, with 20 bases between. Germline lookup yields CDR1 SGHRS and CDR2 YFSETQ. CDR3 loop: CASSLSSARLGVGNTIYF. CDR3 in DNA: TGCGCCAGCAGCTTGTCCTCGGCCCGCCTTGGAGTTGGAAACACCATATATTTT.

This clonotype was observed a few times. The CDR3 DNA sequence: TGCAGTGCTAAACCCGGGCCAGGGAACACTGAAGCTTTCTTT. It yields the protein CSAKPGPGNTEAFF. The chain combines TRBV20-1 with TRBJ1-1; D gene unclear. The germline CDR1 and CDR2 sequences are DFQATT and SNEGSKA (reference sequence). CDR3 length: 14 amino acids. Trimming left V 4 bases short and J 1 base short, with 13 bases between.

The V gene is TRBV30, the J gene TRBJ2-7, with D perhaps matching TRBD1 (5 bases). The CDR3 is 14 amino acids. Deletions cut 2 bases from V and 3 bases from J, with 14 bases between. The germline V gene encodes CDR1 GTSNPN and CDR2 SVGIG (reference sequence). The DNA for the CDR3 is TGTGCCTGGAGTTCACCGGTGACAGACTACGAGCAGTACTTC. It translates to CAWSSPVTDYEQYF.

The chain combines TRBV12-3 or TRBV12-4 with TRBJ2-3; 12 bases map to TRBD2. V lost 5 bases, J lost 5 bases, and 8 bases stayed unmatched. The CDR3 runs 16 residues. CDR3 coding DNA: TGTGCCAGCAGTCTAAGGACTAGCGGGAAAGTAGATACGCAGTATTTT. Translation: CASSLRTSGKVDTQYF.

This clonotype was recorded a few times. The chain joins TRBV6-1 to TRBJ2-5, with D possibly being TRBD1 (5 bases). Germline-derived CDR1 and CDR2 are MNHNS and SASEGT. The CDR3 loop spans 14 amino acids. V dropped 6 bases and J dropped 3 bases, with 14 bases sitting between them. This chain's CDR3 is CASSADGQKETQYF. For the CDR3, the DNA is TGTGCCAGCAGCGCTGACGGACAAAAAGAGACCCAGTACTTC.

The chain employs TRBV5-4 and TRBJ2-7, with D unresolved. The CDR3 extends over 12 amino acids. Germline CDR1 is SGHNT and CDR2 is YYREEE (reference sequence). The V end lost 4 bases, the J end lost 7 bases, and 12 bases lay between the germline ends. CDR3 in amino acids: CASSAMDGEQYF. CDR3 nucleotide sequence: TGTGCCAGCAGCGCAATGGACGGTGAGCAGTACTTC.

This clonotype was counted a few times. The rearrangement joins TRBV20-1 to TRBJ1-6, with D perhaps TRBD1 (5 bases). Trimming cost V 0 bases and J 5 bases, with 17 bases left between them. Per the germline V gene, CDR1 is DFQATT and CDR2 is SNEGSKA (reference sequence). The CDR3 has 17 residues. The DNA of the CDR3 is TGCAGTGCTAGAGATGAGGGGAGAGGTTTGAATAATTCACCCCTCCACTTT. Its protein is CSARDEGRGLNNSPLHF.

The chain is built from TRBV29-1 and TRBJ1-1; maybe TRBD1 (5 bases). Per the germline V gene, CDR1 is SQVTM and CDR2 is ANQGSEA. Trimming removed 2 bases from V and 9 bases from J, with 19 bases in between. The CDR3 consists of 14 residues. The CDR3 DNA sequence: TGCAGCGTTGAAATCGGGGGACCTCAACGAAAAGCTTTCTTT. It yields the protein CSVEIGGPQRKAFF.

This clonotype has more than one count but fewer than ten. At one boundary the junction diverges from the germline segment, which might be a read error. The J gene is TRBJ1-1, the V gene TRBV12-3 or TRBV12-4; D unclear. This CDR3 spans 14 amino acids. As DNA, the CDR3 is TGTGCCAGCAGATTAGGTGCAGTGAACACTGAAGCTTTCTTT. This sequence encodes CASRLGAVNTEAFF.

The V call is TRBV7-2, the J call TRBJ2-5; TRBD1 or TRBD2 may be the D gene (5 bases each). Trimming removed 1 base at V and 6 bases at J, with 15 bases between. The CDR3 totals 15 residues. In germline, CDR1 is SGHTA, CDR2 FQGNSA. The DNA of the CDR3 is TGTGCCAGCAGCTTAGACCTAGGAAGGGGACAGACCCAGTACTTC. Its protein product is CASSLDLGRGQTQYF.

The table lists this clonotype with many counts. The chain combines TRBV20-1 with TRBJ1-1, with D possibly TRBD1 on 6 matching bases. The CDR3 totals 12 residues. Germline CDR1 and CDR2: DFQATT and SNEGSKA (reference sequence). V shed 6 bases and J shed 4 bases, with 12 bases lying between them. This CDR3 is CSAILQGTEAFF. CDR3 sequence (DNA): TGCAGTGCGATCCTACAGGGCACTGAAGCTTTCTTT.

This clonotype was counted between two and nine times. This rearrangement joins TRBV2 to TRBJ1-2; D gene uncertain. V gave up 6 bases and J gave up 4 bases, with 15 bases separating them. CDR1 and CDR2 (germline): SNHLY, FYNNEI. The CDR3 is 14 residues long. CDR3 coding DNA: TGTGCCAGCAGGAAGCTCGGAGCGGCCTATGGCTACACCTTC. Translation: CASRKLGAAYGYTF.

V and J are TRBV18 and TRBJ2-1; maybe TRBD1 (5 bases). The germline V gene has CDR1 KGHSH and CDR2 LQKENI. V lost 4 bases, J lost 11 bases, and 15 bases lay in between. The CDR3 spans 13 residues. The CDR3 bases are TGTGCCAGCTCACGGACCCTATCGGACAAGCAGTTCTTC. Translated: CASSRTLSDKQFF.

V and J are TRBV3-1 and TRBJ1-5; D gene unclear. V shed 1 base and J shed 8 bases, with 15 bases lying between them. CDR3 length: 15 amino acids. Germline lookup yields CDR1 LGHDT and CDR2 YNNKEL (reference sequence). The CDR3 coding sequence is TGTGCCAGCAGCCAAGGCTTTCGGGGTGCGGAGCCCCAGCATTTT. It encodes CASSQGFRGAEPQHF.

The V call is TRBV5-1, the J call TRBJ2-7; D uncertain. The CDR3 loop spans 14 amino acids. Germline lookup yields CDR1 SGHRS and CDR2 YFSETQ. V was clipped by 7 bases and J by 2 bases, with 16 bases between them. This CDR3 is CASAIFDGTYEQYF. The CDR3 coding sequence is TGCGCCAGCGCCATATTTGACGGCACCTACGAGCAGTACTTC.

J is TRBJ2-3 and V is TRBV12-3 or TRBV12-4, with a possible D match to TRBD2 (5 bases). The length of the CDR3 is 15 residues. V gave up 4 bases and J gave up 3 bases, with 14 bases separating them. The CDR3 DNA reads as TGTGCCAGCAGTTCCGCGGGTCTGGGGACAGATACGCAGTATTTT. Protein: CASSSAGLGTDTQYF.

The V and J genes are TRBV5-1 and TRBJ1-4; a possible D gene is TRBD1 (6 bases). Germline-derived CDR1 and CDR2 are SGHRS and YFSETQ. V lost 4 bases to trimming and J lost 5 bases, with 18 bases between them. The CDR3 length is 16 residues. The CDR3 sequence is CASSLQSGEKNEKLFF. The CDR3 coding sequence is TGCGCCAGCAGCCTCCAATCAGGGGAAAAGAATGAAAAACTGTTTTTT.

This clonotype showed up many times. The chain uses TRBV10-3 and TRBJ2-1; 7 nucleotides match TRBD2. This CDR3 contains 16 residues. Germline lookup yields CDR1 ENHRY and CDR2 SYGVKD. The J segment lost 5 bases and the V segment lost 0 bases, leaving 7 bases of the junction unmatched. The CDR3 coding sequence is TGTGCCATCAGTGAGTCGAAGACTAGCACCGACAATGAGCAGTTCTTC. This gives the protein CAISESKTSTDNEQFF.

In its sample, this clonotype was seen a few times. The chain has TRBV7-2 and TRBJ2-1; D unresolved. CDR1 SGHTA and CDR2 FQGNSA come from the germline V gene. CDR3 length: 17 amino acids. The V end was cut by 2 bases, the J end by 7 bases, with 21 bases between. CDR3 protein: CASSLRFSHSVENEQFF. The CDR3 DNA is TGTGCCAGCAGCTTACGATTCTCTCATTCGGTGGAGAATGAGCAGTTCTTC.

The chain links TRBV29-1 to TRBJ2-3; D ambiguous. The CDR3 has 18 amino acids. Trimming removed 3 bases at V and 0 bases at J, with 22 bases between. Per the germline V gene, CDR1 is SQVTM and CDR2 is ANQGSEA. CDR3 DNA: TGCAGCGTTGAGTGGGCGGAAGGTCTTCTGACTAGCACAGATACGCAGTATTTT. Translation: CSVEWAEGLLTSTDTQYF.

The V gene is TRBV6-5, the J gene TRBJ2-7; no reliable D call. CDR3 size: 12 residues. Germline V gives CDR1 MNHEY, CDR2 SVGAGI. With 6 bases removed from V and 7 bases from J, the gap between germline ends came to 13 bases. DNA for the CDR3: TGTGCCAGCAGCGGCCAGCCTCGAGAGCAGTACTTC. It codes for CASSGQPREQYF.

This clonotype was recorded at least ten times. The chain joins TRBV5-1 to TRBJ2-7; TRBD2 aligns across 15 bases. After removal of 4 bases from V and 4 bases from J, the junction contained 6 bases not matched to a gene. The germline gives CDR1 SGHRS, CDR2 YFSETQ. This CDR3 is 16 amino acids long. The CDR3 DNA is TGCGCCAGCAGCACGGGACTAGCGGGAGGCCAGTACGAGCAGTACTTC. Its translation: CASSTGLAGGQYEQYF.

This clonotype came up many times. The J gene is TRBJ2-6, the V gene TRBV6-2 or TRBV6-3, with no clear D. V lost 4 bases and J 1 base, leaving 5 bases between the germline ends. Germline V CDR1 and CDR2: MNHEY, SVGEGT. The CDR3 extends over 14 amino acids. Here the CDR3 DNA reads TGTGCCAGCAGTTCTCAATCTGGGGCCAACGTCCTGACTTTC. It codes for CASSSQSGANVLTF.